The rows below give T cell receptor beta chains drawn from one sample of a study of T cell responses to AZD1222 COVID-19 vaccine. Libraries were prepared by immunoSEQ multiplex PCR; TCRdb keeps only in-frame clonotypes and omits some of them. This table holds about 110,000 clones, 92% found once. The starting material was peripheral blood, obtained 28 days after the second AZD1222 dose. Source of these receptors: an adult who received the AZD1222 COVID-19 vaccine. CDR3s include the opening cysteine and the closing phenylalanine or tryptophan. The D gene is left open where the match is weak. Size tells how often a clone was seen (once, few, many) or the class of an expanded clone, and some rows leave it out.

TRBJ2-3,15,.,.,TRBV27,TGTGCCAGCAGCCAATGGGGTGGAGGCACAGATACGCAGTATTTT,CASSQWGGGTDTQYF
TRBJ2-3,14,.,TRBD1,TRBV19,TGTGCCAGTAGTATGGCGGACAGGGCAGATACGCAGTATTTT,CASSMADRADTQYF
TRBJ2-7,13,.,TRBD1,TRBV19,TGTGCCAGTTCGCGGGACAGGGCGTCCGAGCAGTACTTC,CASSRDRASEQYF
TRBJ2-2,15,.,.,TRBV5-1,TGCGCCAGCAGCCTGGACAGAACGAACACCGGGGAGCTGTTTTTT,CASSLDRTNTGELFF
TRBJ2-1,10,once,.,TRBV2,TGTGCCAGCATGGGGAATGAGCAGTTCTTC,CASMGNEQFF
TRBJ1-2,15,.,TRBD1,TRBV5-1,TGCGCCAGCAGCATACCGGGACAGGGAAACGATGGCTACACCTTC,CASSIPGQGNDGYTF
TRBJ2-7,14,.,TRBD1,TRBV5-1,TGCGCCAGCAGCCTCGGGGACAGGGTGGAAGAGCAGTACTTC,CASSLGDRVEEQYF
TRBJ2-6,13,.,.,TRBV29-1,TGCAGCGTTTCCTCCACTGGGGCCAACGTCCTGACTTTC,CSVSSTGANVLTF
TRBJ2-7,16,.,TRBD2,TRBV7-2,TGTGCCAGCAGCTTAGCGCTAGCGGGGGGGCTCTACGAGCAGTACTTC,CASSLALAGGLYEQYF
TRBJ2-2,12,.,.,TRBV4-1,TGCGCCAGCAGCCTCAACACCGGGGAGCTGTTTTTT,CASSLNTGELFF
TRBJ1-6,13,.,.,TRBV4-1,TGCGCCAGCAGAGCCCGGGGTGATTCACCCCTCCACTTT,CASRARGDSPLHF
TRBJ1-2,13,.,TRBD1,TRBV11-3,TGTGCCAGCAGACCGGACAGGGGGCACGGCTACACCTTC,CASRPDRGHGYTF
TRBJ2-1,15,.,TRBD2,TRBV4-1,TGCGCCAGCAGCCAAGAGGGACTAGCATGGGATGAGCAGTTCTTC,CASSQEGLAWDEQFF
TRBJ2-1,15,.,TRBD2,TRBV7-2,TGTGCCAGCAGCTTAGAATCTAGCGGGGGTGTTGAGCAGTTCTTC,CASSLESSGGVEQFF
TRBJ2-1,15,.,TRBD2,TRBV11-2,TGTGCCAGCAGCGTGGGACTAGCGGGGACCTATGAGCAGTTCTTC,CASSVGLAGTYEQFF
TRBJ2-1,14,.,.,TRBV28,TGTGCCAGCAGTTCCCCCCTATTGAATCATGAGCAGTTCTTC,CASSSPLLNHEQFF